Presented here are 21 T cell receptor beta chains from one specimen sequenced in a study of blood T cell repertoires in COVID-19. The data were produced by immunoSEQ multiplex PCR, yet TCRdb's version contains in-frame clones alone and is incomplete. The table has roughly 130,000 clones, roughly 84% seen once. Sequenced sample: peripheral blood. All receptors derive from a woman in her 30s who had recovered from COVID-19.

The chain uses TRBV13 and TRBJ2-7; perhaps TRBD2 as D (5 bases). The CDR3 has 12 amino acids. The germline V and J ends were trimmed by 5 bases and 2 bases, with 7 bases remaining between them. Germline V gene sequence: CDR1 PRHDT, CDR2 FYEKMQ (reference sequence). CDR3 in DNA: TGTGCCAGCAGCCCCGGGGCCTACGAGCAGTACTTC. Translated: CASSPGAYEQYF.

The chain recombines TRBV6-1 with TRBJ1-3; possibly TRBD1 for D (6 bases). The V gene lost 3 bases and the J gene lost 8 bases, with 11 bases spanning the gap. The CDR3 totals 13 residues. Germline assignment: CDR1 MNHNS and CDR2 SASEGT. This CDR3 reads CASSDTGRYTIYF. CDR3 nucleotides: TGTGCCAGCAGTGATACAGGGCGTTACACCATATATTTT.

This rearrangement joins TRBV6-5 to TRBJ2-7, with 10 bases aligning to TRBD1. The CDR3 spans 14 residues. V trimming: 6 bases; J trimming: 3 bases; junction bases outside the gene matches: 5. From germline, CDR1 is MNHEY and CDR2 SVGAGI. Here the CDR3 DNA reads TGTGCCAGCAGCAGGGGACAGGGGAACTACGAGCAGTACTTC. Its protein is CASSRGQGNYEQYF.

CDR3 region: CASSPRYRSPNTEAFF. The CDR3 DNA follows: TGTGCCAGCAGCCCAAGATACAGGTCTCCGAACACTGAAGCTTTCTTT. The gene calls are TRBV3-1 (or the pseudogene TRBV3-2) and TRBJ1-1; TRBD1 is a possible D gene (5 bases). Per germline, CDR1 LGHDT and CDR2 YNNKEL (reference sequence). Trimming removed 4 bases from V and 1 base from J, with 16 bases in between. The CDR3 length is 16 residues.

CDR3 sequence: CASRPRTDDSPLHF. As DNA, the CDR3 is TGTGCCAGCAGACCCAGGACAGACGACTCACCCCTCCACTTT. The J gene is TRBJ1-6, the V gene TRBV6-6, with D possibly matching TRBD1 (6 bases). Germline lookup yields CDR1 MNHNY and CDR2 SVGAGI (reference sequence). With 6 bases removed from V and 10 bases from J, the gap between germline ends came to 16 bases. This CDR3 has 14 residues.

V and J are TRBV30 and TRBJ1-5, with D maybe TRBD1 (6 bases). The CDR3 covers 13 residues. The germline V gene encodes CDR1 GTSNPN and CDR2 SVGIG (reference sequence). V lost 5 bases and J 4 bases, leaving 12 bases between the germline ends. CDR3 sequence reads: CAWETGMNQPQHF. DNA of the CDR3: TGTGCCTGGGAGACAGGAATGAATCAGCCCCAGCATTTT.

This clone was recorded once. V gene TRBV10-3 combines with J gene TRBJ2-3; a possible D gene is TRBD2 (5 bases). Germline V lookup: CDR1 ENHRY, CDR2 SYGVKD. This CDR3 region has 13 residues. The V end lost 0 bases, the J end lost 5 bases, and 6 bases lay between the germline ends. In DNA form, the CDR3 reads TGTGCCATCAGTGAGTCGCGGGTAGATACGCAGTATTTT. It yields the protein CAISESRVDTQYF.

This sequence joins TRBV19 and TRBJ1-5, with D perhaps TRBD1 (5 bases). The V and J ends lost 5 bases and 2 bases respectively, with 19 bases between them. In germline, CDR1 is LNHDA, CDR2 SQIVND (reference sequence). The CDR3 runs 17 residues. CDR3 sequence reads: CASSSSPREGGNQPQHF. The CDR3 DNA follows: TGTGCCAGTAGTTCGAGCCCCAGGGAAGGGGGCAATCAGCCCCAGCATTTT.

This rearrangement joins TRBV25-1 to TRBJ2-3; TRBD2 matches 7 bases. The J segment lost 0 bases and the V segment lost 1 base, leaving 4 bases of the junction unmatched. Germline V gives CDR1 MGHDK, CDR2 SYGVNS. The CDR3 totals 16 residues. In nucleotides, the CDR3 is TGTGCCAGCAGTGAATCTGGGCGGGGGAGCACAGATACGCAGTATTTT. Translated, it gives CASSESGRGSTDTQYF.

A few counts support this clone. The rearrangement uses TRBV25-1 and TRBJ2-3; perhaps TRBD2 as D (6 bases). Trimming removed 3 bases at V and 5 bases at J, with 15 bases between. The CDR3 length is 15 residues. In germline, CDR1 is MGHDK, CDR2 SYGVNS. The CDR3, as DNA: TGTGCCAGCAGTGACGGGACTGGGAGGCGAGATACGCAGTATTTT. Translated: CASSDGTGRRDTQYF.

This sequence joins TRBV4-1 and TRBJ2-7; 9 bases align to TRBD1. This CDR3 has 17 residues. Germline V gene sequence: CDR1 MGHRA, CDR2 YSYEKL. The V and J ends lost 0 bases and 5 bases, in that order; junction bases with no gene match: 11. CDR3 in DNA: TGCGCCAGCAGCCAAGAGATGAGGGACAGGGTTATAGACGAGCAGTACTTC. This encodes CASSQEMRDRVIDEQYF.

This chain's CDR3 is CASSQLRQKTDTQYF. DNA of the CDR3: TGTGCCAGCAGCCAGCTCCGACAGAAGACAGATACGCAGTATTTT. V and J are TRBV5-6 and TRBJ2-3, with D possibly TRBD1 on 5 matching bases. CDR1 is SGHDT and CDR2 is YYEEEE in the germline V gene. The V end was cut by 4 bases, the J end by 3 bases, with 15 bases between. The CDR3 contains 15 residues.

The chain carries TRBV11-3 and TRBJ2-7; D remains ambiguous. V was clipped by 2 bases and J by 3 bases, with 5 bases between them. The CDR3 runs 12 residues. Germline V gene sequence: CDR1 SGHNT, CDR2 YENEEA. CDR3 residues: CASSLSGYEQYF. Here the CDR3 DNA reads TGTGCCAGCAGCTTATCGGGCTACGAGCAGTACTTC.

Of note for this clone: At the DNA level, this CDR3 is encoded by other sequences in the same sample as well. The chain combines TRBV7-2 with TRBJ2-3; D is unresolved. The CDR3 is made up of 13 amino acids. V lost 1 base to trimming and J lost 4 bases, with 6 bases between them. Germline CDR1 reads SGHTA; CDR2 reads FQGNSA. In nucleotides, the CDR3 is TGTGCCAGCAGCTTAGTTTTAGCAGATACGCAGTATTTT. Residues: CASSLVLADTQYF.

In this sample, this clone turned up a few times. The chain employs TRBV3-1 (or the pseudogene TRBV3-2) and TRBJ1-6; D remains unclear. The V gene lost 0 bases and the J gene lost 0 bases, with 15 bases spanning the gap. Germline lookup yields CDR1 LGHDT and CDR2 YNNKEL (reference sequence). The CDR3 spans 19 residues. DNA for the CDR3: TGTGCCAGCAGCCAAGATCGACGGCAGGTTAGCTCCTATAATTCACCCCTCCACTTT. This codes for CASSQDRRQVSSYNSPLHF.

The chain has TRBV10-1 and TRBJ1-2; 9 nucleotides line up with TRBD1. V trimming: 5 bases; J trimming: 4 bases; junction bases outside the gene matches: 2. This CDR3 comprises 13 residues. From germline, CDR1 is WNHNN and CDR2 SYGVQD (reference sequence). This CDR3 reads CASSPGQGYGYTF. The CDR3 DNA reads TGCGCCAGCAGTCCGGGACAGGGCTATGGCTACACCTTC.

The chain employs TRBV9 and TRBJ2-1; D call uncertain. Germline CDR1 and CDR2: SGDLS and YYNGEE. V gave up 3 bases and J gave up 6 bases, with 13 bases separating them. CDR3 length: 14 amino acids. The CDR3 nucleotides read TGTGCCAGCAGCGGACCCGGGTCGGGCAATGAGCAGTTCTTC. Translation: CASSGPGSGNEQFF.

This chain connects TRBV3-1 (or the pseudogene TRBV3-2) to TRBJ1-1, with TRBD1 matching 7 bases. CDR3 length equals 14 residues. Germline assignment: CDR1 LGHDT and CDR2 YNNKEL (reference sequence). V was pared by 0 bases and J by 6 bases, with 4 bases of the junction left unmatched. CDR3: CASSQDRGKAEAFF. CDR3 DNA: TGTGCCAGCAGCCAAGACAGGGGGAAGGCTGAAGCTTTCTTT.

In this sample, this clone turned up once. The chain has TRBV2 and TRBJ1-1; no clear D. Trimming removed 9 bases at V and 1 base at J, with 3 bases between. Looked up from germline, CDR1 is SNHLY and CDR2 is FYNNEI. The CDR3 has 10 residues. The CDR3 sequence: CASQNTEAFF. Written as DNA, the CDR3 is TGTGCCAGTCAGAACACTGAAGCTTTCTTT.

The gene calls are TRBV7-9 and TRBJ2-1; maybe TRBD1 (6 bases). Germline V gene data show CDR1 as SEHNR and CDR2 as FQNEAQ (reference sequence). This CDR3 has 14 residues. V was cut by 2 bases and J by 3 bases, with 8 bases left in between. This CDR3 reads CASSLRGHYNEQFF. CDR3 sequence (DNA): TGTGCCAGCAGCTTAAGGGGACACTACAATGAGCAGTTCTTC.

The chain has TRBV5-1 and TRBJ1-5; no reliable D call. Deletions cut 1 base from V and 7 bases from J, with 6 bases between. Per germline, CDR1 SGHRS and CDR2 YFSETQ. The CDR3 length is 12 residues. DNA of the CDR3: TGCGCCAGCAGCTTGAAGGAGCAGCCCCAGCATTTT. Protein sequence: CASSLKEQPQHF. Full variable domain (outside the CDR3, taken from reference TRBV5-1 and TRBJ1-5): KAGVTQTPRYLIKTRGQQVTLSCSPISGHRSVSWYQQTPGQGLQFLFEYFSETQRNKGNFPGRFSGRQFSNSRSEMNVSTLELGDSALYLCASSLKEQPQHFGDGTRLSIL.